This T cell receptor (beta chain) comes out of a study of immune evolution from preneoplasia to lung adenocarcinoma. TCRdb keeps only in-frame clones here, not all; method: immunoSEQ multiplex PCR. The sample gives about 6,600 clones, more than 65% of which show up once; under 8.5% is in the top ten. V was trimmed by 5 bases and J by 8 bases, leaving 22 bases between them. CDR1 SGHDT and CDR2 YYEEEE come from the germline V gene. The CDR3 has 15 residues. Sequencing was performed on FFPE lung adenocarcinoma in situ tissue. The origin of this receptor is a person aged 55-79 years with lung adenocarcinoma. The V gene is TRBV5-6, the J gene TRBJ1-2, with a possible D match to TRBD1 (5 bases). DNA for the CDR3: TGTGCCAGCAGACAGACAGATACTCCCGCGCGGGGCTACACCTTC. As protein: CASRQTDTPARGYTF.